This TCR beta chain was found in a study of neoadjuvant anti-PD-1 for oral cavity cancer (dated by TCRdb to about 2021). Background for the entire study: Three to four biweekly doses of nivolumab at 3 mg/kg were mostly administered to patients before curative-intent surgical resection. A fourth nivolumab dose was given around day 43 to patients without progression, and definitive surgical resection was performed in those patients on days 50-56. Responders were defined as patients with complete response, partial response or stable disease by RECIST 1.1; non-responders were defined as patients with progression. The parent correlative cohort had eleven to twelve patients and a response rate of 33%. General conclusions and limits of the study: The TCR analyses had only a few patients in each response group, and the authors called for validation in larger cohorts. Larger post-treatment sizes of preexisting intratumoral clones correlated with greater tumor shrinkage, suggesting expansion of preexisting clones contributed to response. Higher pretreatment blood TCRbeta clonality and lower post-treatment tumor TCRbeta clonality were correlated with higher pretreatment blood Treg/Th17 ratios.

For survey sequencing of tumor libraries, mostly roughly 5 ug of input genomic DNA was used, and two replicates were run per sample. TCRbeta libraries were prepared with the immunoSEQ hsTCRbeta kit according to the manufacturer's instructions. The completed libraries were mixed into a single pool at 3 nM, then sequenced with an Illumina NovaSeq 6000 S4 flow cell. The published analysis was carried out like this. The immunoSEQ Analyzer was used for raw data preprocessing and quality control. The analysis was limited to productive rearrangements, and each clonotype was defined by a unique CDR3 amino acid sequence. Using the R package tcR, the researchers computed the Gini-Simpson index as their estimate of repertoire clonality. Student's t test was used to compare Gini indices, while Pearson correlation assessed associations with tumor size change. The source is immuneACCESS, and TCRdb retained only in-frame sequences with V and J called. Part of the clones is not carried over; for the studies checked, unresolved V genes explain less than half of this, and the remainder is unexplained. V, J and clone size were drawn from that table, and D and trimming were deduced from the DNA. The table for this sample lists tens of thousands of clones; roughly 29% of them were counted only once. The top ten hold 15% to 20% of the sample.

To note about this clone: This clone's antigen is unknown. Base quality data are lacking; no much larger clone is found one base away.

The label giving this sample's time point can be read as: after neoadjuvant nivolumab, at surgical resection. Patients had been newly diagnosed with stage II-IVA oral cavity squamous cell carcinoma, and no prior systemic or radiation treatment had been given to the patients. Everyone in the cohort had locally advanced, HPV-negative oral cavity squamous cell carcinoma. Samples were obtained from a longitudinal correlative study of a single-arm phase II trial of neoadjuvant nivolumab in oral cavity squamous cell carcinoma. Genomic DNA-based TCRbeta sequencing was performed on subject-matched pre- and post-treatment PBMCs and tumors from three responders and three non-responders. The Maxwell RSC DNA from Tissue kit was used to isolate genomic DNA from tumor tissue. The specimen comprised tumor tissue, sampled after nivolumab (anti-PD-1) treatment. The source of this sequence is a person aged 40 to 85 with oral cavity squamous cell carcinoma.

In nucleotides, the sequence is TGTGCCAGCAGCCGCGGGGGGCTCTATCAGCCCCAGCATTTT. Its protein is CASSRGGLYQPQHF. The sequence is built from TRBV5-6 and TRBJ1-5; TRBD1 is a possible D gene, resting on 6 matching bases. The CDR3 goes from the cysteine to the phenylalanine over 14 residues. The read is trimmed to its CDR3 DNA, 42 bases read in frame from base 1. V and J are truncated by 4 bases and 5 bases respectively, leaving an intervening sequence of 13 bases. For CDR1 and CDR2, the germline V gene lists SGHDT and YYEEEE.